The rows below give T cell receptor beta chains drawn from one sample of a study of shared clonotypes between healthy human individuals. Clones were read by immunoSEQ multiplex PCR, and TCRdb kept only the in-frame ones, dropping some. The sample lists some 1,400,000 clones, around 95% occurring once. Sequencing was carried out using naive CD4+ T cells sorted from blood. These receptor sequences come from a man aged 25 to 40 in good health. Both conserved end residues are trimmed from each CDR3.

CDR3 protein	V gene	J gene
ASSQRGTSGTSTDTQY	TRBV4-2	TRBJ2-3
ASSIRTGGFSYNEQF	TRBV7-7	TRBJ2-1
ASSVRTSDNEQF	TRBV9	TRBJ2-1
ASSFRRLGGTDTQY	TRBV5-4	TRBJ2-3
ASSYSTGGGNTIY	TRBV6-6	TRBJ1-3
ASSQQGNTGELF	TRBV19	TRBJ2-2
ASSLGQTKLYEQY	TRBV5-4	TRBJ2-7
ASSPGPGTGFTDTQY	TRBV5-1	TRBJ2-3
ASSLSKGRGLVRPYEQY	TRBV27	TRBJ2-7
ASSVGGNYGYT	TRBV9	TRBJ1-2
ASREGGQPQH	TRBV2	TRBJ1-5
ASSETGTDWNIQY	TRBV6-1	TRBJ2-4
ASSYSGPSYEQY	TRBV7-6	TRBJ2-7
ASSTREGAGNQPQH	TRBV19	TRBJ1-5
ASSDLGLLALF	TRBV2	TRBJ2-1
ASSSVRSNEQF	TRBV11-3	TRBJ2-1
ASALLGINEKLF	TRBV7-9	TRBJ1-4
ASGTRGITYEQY	TRBV7-8	TRBJ2-7
AISPGTSLNEQF	TRBV10-3	TRBJ2-1
ATSRDAPNTFSGTQY	TRBV15	TRBJ2-5
ASSPNRQGGQPQH	TRBV28	TRBJ1-5
ASSYVGLGQHEAF	TRBV7-9	TRBJ1-1